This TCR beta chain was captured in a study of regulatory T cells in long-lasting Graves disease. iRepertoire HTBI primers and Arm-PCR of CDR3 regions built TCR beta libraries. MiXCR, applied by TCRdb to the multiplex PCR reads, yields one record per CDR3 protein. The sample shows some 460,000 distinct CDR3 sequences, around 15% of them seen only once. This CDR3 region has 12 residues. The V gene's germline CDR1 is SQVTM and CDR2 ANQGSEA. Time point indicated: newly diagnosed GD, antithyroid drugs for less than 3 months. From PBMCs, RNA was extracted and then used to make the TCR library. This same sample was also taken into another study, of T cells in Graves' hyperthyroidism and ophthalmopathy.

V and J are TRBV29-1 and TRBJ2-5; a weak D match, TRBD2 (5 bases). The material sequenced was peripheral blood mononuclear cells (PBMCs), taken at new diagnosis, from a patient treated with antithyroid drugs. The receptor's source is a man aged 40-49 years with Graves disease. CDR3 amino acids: CSVAEGQETQYF. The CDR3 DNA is TGCAGTGTGGCCGAGGGCCAAGAGACCCAGTACTTC.